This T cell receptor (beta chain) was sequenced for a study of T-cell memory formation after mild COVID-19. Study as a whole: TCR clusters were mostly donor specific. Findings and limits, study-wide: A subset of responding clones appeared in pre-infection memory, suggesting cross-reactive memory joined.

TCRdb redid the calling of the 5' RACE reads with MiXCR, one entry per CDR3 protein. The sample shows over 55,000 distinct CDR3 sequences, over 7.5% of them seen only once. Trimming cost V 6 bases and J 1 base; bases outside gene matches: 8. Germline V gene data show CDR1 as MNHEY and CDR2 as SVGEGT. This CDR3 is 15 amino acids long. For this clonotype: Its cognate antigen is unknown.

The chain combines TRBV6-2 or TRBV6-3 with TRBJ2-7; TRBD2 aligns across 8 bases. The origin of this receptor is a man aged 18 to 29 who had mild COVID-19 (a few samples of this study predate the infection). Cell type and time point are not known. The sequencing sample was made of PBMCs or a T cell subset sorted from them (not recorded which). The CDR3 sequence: CASRPERGGSYEQYF. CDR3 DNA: TGTGCCAGCAGACCCGAGCGCGGGGGGTCCTACGAGCAGTACTTC.